These 17 T cell receptor beta chains share one sample of origin, sequenced in a study of early T cells in non-severe SARS-CoV-2 infection. TCRdb re-derived calls from the 5' RACE reads in MiXCR, one entry per CDR3 protein. The repertoire holds tens of thousands of distinct CDR3 sequences, with about 14% as singletons. Sequenced material: whole blood, taken at baseline. The source is an adult who was a healthcare worker with PCR-confirmed SARS-CoV-2 infection or an uninfected control (not recorded which).

This sequence joins TRBV20-1 and TRBJ2-7; D is unresolved. Germline CDR1 reads DFQATT; CDR2 reads SNEGSKA (reference sequence). V lost 6 bases to trimming and J lost 3 bases, with 12 bases between them. This CDR3 is 12 amino acids long. CDR3: CSAPRASYEQYF. Written as DNA, the CDR3 is TGCAGTGCCCCAAGAGCAAGCTACGAGCAGTACTTC.

This clonotype was recorded many times. This rearrangement joins TRBV19 to TRBJ2-2; the D gene is possibly TRBD2 (6 bases). CDR3 length equals 13 residues. With 8 bases removed from V and 4 bases from J, the gap between germline ends came to 11 bases. CDR1 and CDR2 from the germline V gene are LNHDA and SQIVND (reference sequence). CDR3 in amino acids: CASDTGATGELFF. The CDR3 coding sequence is TGTGCCAGTGACACGGGAGCCACCGGGGAGCTGTTTTTT.

V and J are TRBV18 and TRBJ2-7, with unresolved D. The CDR3 runs 13 residues. In germline, CDR1 is KGHSH, CDR2 LQKENI. V was pared by 2 bases and J by 1 base, with 6 bases between. CDR3 loop: CASSPTPSYEQYF. CDR3 in DNA: TGTGCCAGCTCACCAACACCTTCCTACGAGCAGTACTTC.

This chain links TRBV29-1 with TRBJ2-1; TRBD2 aligns across 11 bases. The CDR3 is 15 residues long. Unmatched junction bases numbered 13, after V lost 7 bases and J lost 8 bases. The V gene's germline CDR1 is SQVTM and CDR2 ANQGSEA. Here the CDR3 reads CSAGPGLAATDEQFF. As DNA, the CDR3 is TGCAGCGCTGGCCCGGGACTAGCGGCTACGGATGAGCAGTTCTTC.

The gene calls are TRBV27 and TRBJ2-5; no reliable D call. Germline CDR1 MNHEY, CDR2 SMNVEV (reference sequence). Trimming cost V 4 bases and J 1 base, with 7 bases left between them. This CDR3 spans 13 amino acids. CDR3 nucleotide sequence: TGTGCCAGCAGTTCCCCTCTCCAAGAGACCCAGTACTTC. Its protein is CASSSPLQETQYF.

The chain couples TRBV5-1 to TRBJ2-3, with a weak D call TRBD1 (5 bases). V dropped 0 bases and J dropped 2 bases, with 10 bases sitting between them. Germline V gene sequence: CDR1 SGHRS, CDR2 YFSETQ. The CDR3 has 15 amino acids. The CDR3 reads CASSLASGITDTQYF. The CDR3 region has the DNA TGCGCCAGCAGCTTGGCATCAGGGATCACAGATACGCAGTATTTT.

This clonotype came up a few times. This chain joins TRBV5-1 and TRBJ2-1, with a possible D match to TRBD1 (6 bases). The CDR3 is 15 amino acids. Trimming took 4 bases from V and 0 from J, leaving 11 bases between them. Germline CDR1 and CDR2: SGHRS and YFSETQ. Here the CDR3 reads CASSNTGSSYNEQFF. The CDR3 DNA is TGCGCCAGCAGCAACACAGGGTCCTCCTACAATGAGCAGTTCTTC.

This clonotype was counted many times. This chain joins TRBV2 and TRBJ2-3; D uncertain. This CDR3 spans 13 amino acids. Trimming removed 7 bases at V and 0 bases at J, with 8 bases between. Germline V gives CDR1 SNHLY, CDR2 FYNNEI. The CDR3 spells CASKVESTDTQYF. In DNA, the CDR3 is TGTGCCAGCAAGGTAGAAAGCACAGATACGCAGTATTTT.

This clonotype was picked up many times. This chain links TRBV28 with TRBJ2-3, with D maybe TRBD2 (5 bases). The CDR3 runs 14 residues. Germline CDR1 reads MDHEN; CDR2 reads SYDVKM. V was clipped by 8 bases and J by 0 bases, with 12 bases between them. CDR3 amino acids: CASSLGSSTDTQYF. CDR3 DNA sequence: TGTGCCAGCTCCCTAGGGAGTAGCACAGATACGCAGTATTTT. Filled out from reference TRBV28 and TRBJ2-3, the complete variable domain reads DVKVTQSSRYLVKRTGEKVFLECVQDMDHENMFWYRQDPGLGLRLIYFSYDVKMKEKGDIPEGYSVSREKKERFSLILESASTNQTSMYLCASSLGSSTDTQYFGPGTRLTVL.

The rearrangement joins TRBV9 to TRBJ1-1, with 7 nucleotides matching TRBD1. The ends lost 0 bases at V and 4 bases at J; junction bases unmatched: 18. CDR1 is SGDLS, CDR2 YYNGEE, per germline. The CDR3 runs to 19 residues. DNA of the CDR3: TGTGCCAGCAGCGTAGGCCCCCCACCAGGGGGTGGTGTAGGCACTGAAGCTTTCTTT. Protein: CASSVGPPPGGGVGTEAFF.

The V call is TRBV19, the J call TRBJ1-6; D is possibly TRBD1 (6 bases). This CDR3 region has 15 residues. Trimming removed 6 bases from V and 3 bases from J, with 12 bases in between. Germline V gene sequence: CDR1 LNHDA, CDR2 SQIVND (reference sequence). In nucleotides, the CDR3 is TGTGCCAGTAGACGACAGGCAAACTATAATTCACCCCTCCACTTT. This encodes CASRRQANYNSPLHF.

This chain joins TRBV7-2 and TRBJ1-6, with 8 bases fitting TRBD1. Trimming took 0 bases from V and 9 from J; bases not matched to a gene: 7. Germline-derived CDR1 and CDR2 are SGHTA and FQGNSA. The CDR3 is made up of 16 amino acids. The CDR3: CASSLAGQGFGSPLHF. The CDR3 DNA follows: TGTGCCAGCAGCTTAGCCGGACAGGGATTCGGTTCACCCCTCCACTTT.

This clonotype has more than one count but fewer than ten. This chain uses TRBV5-1 with TRBJ1-4, with D perhaps matching TRBD1 (6 bases). Germline V gives CDR1 SGHRS, CDR2 YFSETQ. The CDR3 runs 14 residues. V was cut by 4 bases and J by 8 bases, with 15 bases left in between. CDR3 amino acids: CASSLQGGNEKLFF. CDR3 DNA sequence: TGCGCCAGCAGCCTACAGGGTGGAAACGAAAAACTGTTTTTT.

The V gene is TRBV11-2, the J gene TRBJ2-5; D is possibly TRBD1 (7 bases). This CDR3 is 13 amino acids long. Germline CDR1 reads SGHAT; CDR2 reads FQNNGV. Trimming shortened V by 5 bases and J by 4 bases, and 11 bases separated the two germline ends. CDR3 coding DNA: TGTGCCAGCAGCGCGGGACAGTCAGAGACCCAGTACTTC. Translating it yields CASSAGQSETQYF.

This clonotype turned up a few times. The rearrangement links TRBV19 to TRBJ1-6; maybe TRBD1 (6 bases). With 5 bases removed from V and 3 bases from J, the gap between germline ends came to 14 bases. Germline CDR1 reads LNHDA; CDR2 reads SQIVND (reference sequence). The CDR3 is 16 residues long. The CDR3 sequence: CASSYREFGYNSPLHF. CDR3 DNA sequence: TGTGCCAGTAGTTACAGGGAATTTGGCTATAATTCACCCCTCCACTTT.

J is TRBJ2-3 and V is TRBV20-1; D may be TRBD2 (6 bases). Trimming removed 3 bases at V and 6 bases at J, with 22 bases between. This CDR3 has 16 residues. The germline CDR1 and CDR2 sequences are DFQATT and SNEGSKA (reference sequence). Here the CDR3 reads CSASPTLSGAEDTQYF. CDR3 coding DNA: TGCAGTGCTAGTCCTACTCTCTCGGGAGCGGAGGATACGCAGTATTTT.

The V call is TRBV5-1, the J call TRBJ2-2, with D perhaps TRBD1 (6 bases). V lost 7 bases and J 3 bases, leaving 16 bases between the germline ends. The CDR3 loop spans 15 amino acids. Germline-derived CDR1 and CDR2 are SGHRS and YFSETQ. For the CDR3, the DNA is TGCGCCAGCTCTCCAGGGGATATGGACACCGGGGAGCTGTTTTTT. Protein sequence: CASSPGDMDTGELFF.